These 19 T cell receptor beta chains came from one sample sequenced in a study of T-cell reconstitution after alpha-beta-depleted transplantation in children. During its preparation, the TCRbeta library received unique molecular identifiers. TCRdb re-derived calls from the PCR reads in MiXCR, one entry per CDR3 protein. The profile covers about 120,000 distinct CDR3 sequences, with around 23% appearing a single time and roughly a tenth taken by the ten largest. The sample was PBMCs, mostly from graft donor cells, taken 180 days after TCRalphabeta/CD19-depleted stem cell transplant. The source of these receptors is a male patient aged 2 to 10 who had a stem cell transplant for chronic granulomatous disease, so the T cells may come from the graft donor.

The sample holds many counts of this clonotype. This chain joins TRBV7-3 and TRBJ2-3; D remains ambiguous. CDR1 and CDR2 (germline): SGHTA, FQGTGA. Trimming stripped 3 bases from V and 6 bases from J, with 16 bases between. The CDR3 loop spans 15 amino acids. DNA for the CDR3: TGTGCCAGCAGCTTGGACGGGTTCTCCAGGGATACGCAGTATTTT. This codes for CASSLDGFSRDTQYF.

Many counts were recorded for this clonotype. The gene calls are TRBV29-1 and TRBJ2-7; a possible D gene is TRBD1 (6 bases). The CDR3 extends over 12 amino acids. Germline CDR1 and CDR2: SQVTM and ANQGSEA. V lost 7 bases and J 2 bases, leaving 12 bases between the germline ends. The CDR3 DNA follows: TGCAGCGCCAGGGGAACCCCCTACGAGCAGTACTTC. It encodes CSARGTPYEQYF.

This clonotype was found many times. In DNA, the CDR3 is TGTGCCAGCAGTCAACCTTCGGGCGCTGAAGCTTTCTTT. Its translation is CASSQPSGAEAFF. The V call is TRBV12-3 or TRBV12-4, the J call TRBJ1-1; D gene ambiguous. V lost 5 bases to trimming and J lost 6 bases, with 13 bases between them. The CDR3 is made up of 13 amino acids.

This clonotype was observed many times. V is TRBV7-3 and J is TRBJ2-1, with 7 bases identical to TRBD2. The length of the CDR3 is 16 residues. CDR1 is SGHTA and CDR2 is FQGTGA in the germline V gene. Unmatched junction bases numbered 12, after V lost 4 bases and J lost 6 bases. The CDR3 reads CASSSQSGVRGNEQFF. CDR3 coding DNA: TGTGCCAGCAGCTCCCAGAGCGGGGTGAGGGGCAATGAGCAGTTCTTC.

This clonotype came up once. The J gene is TRBJ2-2, the V gene TRBV7-8; a weak D match, TRBD2 (6 bases). The V gene's germline CDR1 is SGHVS and CDR2 FQNEAQ. Trimming removed 5 bases at V and 1 base at J, with 11 bases between. This CDR3 spans 15 amino acids. CDR3: CASSLKRVNTGELFF. The CDR3 nucleotides are TGTGCCAGCAGCCTCAAGCGGGTGAACACCGGGGAGCTGTTTTTT. Full variable domain (missing parts from reference TRBV7-8 and TRBJ2-2): GAGVSQSPRYKVAKRGQDVALRCDPISGHVSLFWYQQALGQGPEFLTYFQNEAQLDKSGLPSDRFFAERPEGSVSTLKIQRTQQEDSAVYLCASSLKRVNTGELFFGEGSRLTVL.

There are a few counts of this clonotype. V usage is TRBV20-1 and J usage is TRBJ2-3; no reliable D call. This CDR3 comprises 14 residues. Germline V gene sequence: CDR1 DFQATT, CDR2 SNEGSKA (reference sequence). Trimming pared 6 bases from V and 2 bases from J, leaving 15 bases between. The CDR3 coding sequence is TGCAGTGCCGTTTGGGCTACCTCCACAGATACGCAGTATTTT. Translation gives CSAVWATSTDTQYF.

Ten or more counts support this clonotype. This rearrangement joins TRBV29-1 to TRBJ2-2; no definite D call. The CDR3 sequence is 11 residues long. Germline V gives CDR1 SQVTM, CDR2 ANQGSEA. V was trimmed by 7 bases and J by 5 bases, leaving 8 bases between them. CDR3 in DNA: TGCAGCGCTGCCTCGACCGGGGAGCTGTTTTTT. It specifies CSAASTGELFF.

V is TRBV18 and J is TRBJ2-3; perhaps TRBD2 as D (6 bases). Germline loops: CDR1 KGHSH, CDR2 LQKENI. V lost 2 bases and J lost 8, with 14 bases in between. This CDR3 is built from 14 residues. Here the CDR3 DNA reads TGTGCCAGCTCACCAATTGCGGGGTCCGGTACGCAGTATTTT. Translation: CASSPIAGSGTQYF.

This clonotype was found once. The chain combines TRBV20-1 with TRBJ2-2; 8 bases match TRBD2. Germline lookup yields CDR1 DFQATT and CDR2 SNEGSKA (reference sequence). V lost 4 bases, J lost 2 bases, and 12 bases stayed unmatched. This CDR3 has 17 residues. The CDR3 DNA follows: TGCAGTGCTATACAACCCTCAGCGGGAGAAAACACCGGGGAGCTGTTTTTT. It encodes CSAIQPSAGENTGELFF.

This clonotype has just a few counts. The J gene is TRBJ2-7, the V gene TRBV5-1; D perhaps matches TRBD2 (5 bases). Germline lookup yields CDR1 SGHRS and CDR2 YFSETQ. The V end lost 2 bases, the J end lost 6 bases, and 12 bases lay between the germline ends. The CDR3 contains 13 residues. The DNA for the CDR3 is TGCGCCAGCAGCTTTAGCGAGGCCTCCGAGCAGTACTTC. This codes for CASSFSEASEQYF. The full variable domain, in which reference TRBV5-1 and TRBJ2-7 provide the parts outside the CDR3, is KAGVTQTPRYLIKTRGQQVTLSCSPISGHRSVSWYQQTPGQGLQFLFEYFSETQRNKGNFPGRFSGRQFSNSRSEMNVSTLELGDSALYLCASSFSEASEQYFGPGTRLTVT.

This clonotype was seen only a few times. The chain uses TRBV29-1 and TRBJ2-1; 10 bases align to TRBD2. The CDR3 runs 14 residues. V trimming: 6 bases; J trimming: 6 bases; junction bases outside the gene matches: 8. Germline CDR1 and CDR2: SQVTM and ANQGSEA. The CDR3 bases are TGCAGCGTCGCACCTAGCGGGAGACCCAATGAGCAGTTCTTC. This translates into CSVAPSGRPNEQFF.

Ten or more counts support this clonotype. This chain joins TRBV12-3 or TRBV12-4 and TRBJ2-3; D uncertain. Between the trimmed V and J ends, which lost 2 bases and 1 base, there was a span of 10 bases. CDR3 length equals 15 residues. CDR3 in amino acids: CASSLFDGRTDTQYF. The DNA for the CDR3 is TGTGCCAGCAGTTTATTTGACGGGCGCACAGATACGCAGTATTTT.

This clonotype was seen many times. The chain carries TRBV29-1 and TRBJ2-7; 9 nucleotides match TRBD1. The junction had 15 bases not matched to a gene; V was cut back by 6 bases and J by 9 bases. The CDR3 spans 14 residues. Germline values: CDR1 SQVTM, CDR2 ANQGSEA. The CDR3 DNA follows: TGCAGCGTGCGACCCGGGACAGGGAAAGGAGTGCAGTACTTC. This sequence encodes CSVRPGTGKGVQYF.

The chain links TRBV5-6 to TRBJ2-2; D might be TRBD1 (6 bases). V shed 2 bases and J shed 1 base, with 12 bases lying between them. Germline lookup yields CDR1 SGHDT and CDR2 YYEEEE. The CDR3 contains 16 residues. This CDR3 is CASSFGQLKNTGELFF. The CDR3 DNA follows: TGTGCCAGCAGCTTTGGACAGCTCAAGAACACCGGGGAGCTGTTTTTT.

This clonotype showed up just a few times. The chain is built from TRBV5-1 and TRBJ1-2; TRBD1 might be the D (5 bases). The germline V gene encodes CDR1 SGHRS and CDR2 YFSETQ. The CDR3 runs to 14 residues. V lost 3 bases, J lost 7 bases, and 16 bases lay in between. The CDR3 spells CASSSDTLGRGYTF. CDR3 in DNA: TGCGCCAGCAGCTCGGACACTCTTGGGCGTGGCTACACCTTC.

This clonotype has ten or more counts. J is TRBJ1-4 and V is TRBV6-5, with no clear D. Trimming pared 0 bases from V and 15 bases from J, leaving 8 bases between. The germline gives CDR1 MNHEY, CDR2 SVGAGI. This CDR3 contains 11 residues. CDR3 residues: CASSYSGLVFF. In nucleotides, the CDR3 is TGTGCCAGCAGTTACTCAGGGTTGGTGTTTTTT.

The chain carries TRBV10-3 and TRBJ2-3; perhaps D is TRBD1 or TRBD2 (5 bases each). Trimming shortened V by 7 bases and J by 2 bases, and 16 bases separated the two germline ends. The germline gives CDR1 ENHRY, CDR2 SYGVKD. The CDR3 covers 15 residues. The CDR3 region is CAITSLVGPTDTQYF. As DNA, the CDR3 is TGTGCCATCACTAGCCTGGTGGGGCCCACAGATACGCAGTATTTT.

The genes are TRBV20-1 and TRBJ2-7; D unresolved. The germline V gene has CDR1 DFQATT and CDR2 SNEGSKA (reference sequence). The length of the CDR3 is 13 residues. Trimming pared 1 base from V and 4 bases from J, leaving 11 bases between. The CDR3 is CSARVGIGYEQYF. CDR3 nucleotides: TGCAGTGCTAGAGTGGGGATCGGATACGAGCAGTACTTC.

This clonotype was seen ten or more times. The chain has TRBV7-2 and TRBJ2-1; 9 bases fit TRBD2. With V trimmed by 1 base and J by 15 bases, 4 bases remained unmatched. CDR3 length equals 12 residues. CDR1 and CDR2 (germline): SGHTA, FQGNSA. CDR3 loop: CASSLGGSGRFF. CDR3 sequence (DNA): TGTGCCAGCAGCTTAGGAGGTAGCGGGAGGTTCTTC.